These 32 T cell receptor beta chains came from one sample sequenced in a study of blood T cell repertoires in COVID-19. Assay used: immunoSEQ multiplex PCR; TCRdb lists only in-frame clones, some missing. The sample gives approximately 85,000 clones, 81% of which show up once; approximately 13% is in the top ten. What was sequenced was peripheral blood. Receptors were obtained from a human donor in a cohort sampled during active COVID-19.

V and J are TRBV15 and TRBJ1-1, with D unclear. Trimming cost V 1 base and J 1 base, with 10 bases left between them. Germline V gene sequence: CDR1 LNHNV, CDR2 YYDKDF (reference sequence). There are 15 residues in the CDR3. This CDR3 is CATSRVPGTNTEAFF. In DNA form, the CDR3 reads TGTGCCACCAGCAGAGTTCCGGGAACGAACACTGAAGCTTTCTTT. The variable domain in full, completed from reference TRBV15 and TRBJ1-1, reads DAMVIQNPRYQVTQFGKPVTLSCSQTLNHNVMYWYQQKSSQAPKLLFHYYDKDFNNEADTPDNFQSRRPNTSFCFLDIRSPGLGDTAMYLCATSRVPGTNTEAFFGQGTRLTVV.

V usage is TRBV7-2 and J usage is TRBJ2-1; 9 positions agree with TRBD1. This CDR3 has 14 residues. Germline V gives CDR1 SGHTA, CDR2 FQGNSA. After removal of 5 bases from V and 6 bases from J, the junction contained 5 bases not matched to a gene. CDR3 residues: CASSIGTGTNEQFF. CDR3 nucleotides: TGTGCCAGCAGCATAGGGACAGGGACCAATGAGCAGTTCTTC.

This chain connects TRBV7-2 to TRBJ1-1; TRBD1 aligns across 10 bases. With 5 bases clipped from V and 1 base from J, the junction kept 10 bases outside the gene matches. This CDR3 contains 17 residues. Germline CDR1 reads SGHTA; CDR2 reads FQGNSA. CDR3 sequence: CASSARQGAAANTEAFF. CDR3 in DNA: TGTGCCAGCAGCGCCCGACAGGGGGCGGCGGCGAACACTGAAGCTTTCTTT.

The chain joins TRBV7-2 to TRBJ1-4, with D possibly matching TRBD1 (6 bases). CDR1 is SGHTA and CDR2 is FQGNSA in the germline V gene. The CDR3 length is 17 residues. V was shortened by 5 bases and J by 2 bases, with 18 bases between the two germline ends. The CDR3 bases are TGTGCCAGCAGCCCAATCGGGCGGGGGCGCACTAATGAAAAACTGTTTTTT. Amino acids: CASSPIGRGRTNEKLFF.

The chain is built from TRBV6-5 and TRBJ2-1; D perhaps matches TRBD2 (6 bases). The germline V and J ends were trimmed by 6 bases and 6 bases, with 18 bases remaining between them. The CDR3 spans 15 residues. Germline CDR1 is MNHEY and CDR2 is SVGAGI. CDR3 sequence: CASRKRRDLGNEQFF. The CDR3 DNA reads as TGTGCCAGCAGGAAACGGCGGGACCTAGGCAATGAGCAGTTCTTC.

This chain uses TRBV28 with TRBJ1-4; perhaps TRBD1 as D (6 bases). CDR1 MDHEN and CDR2 SYDVKM come from the germline V gene. Trimming removed 6 bases from V and 4 bases from J, with 12 bases in between. CDR3 size: 14 residues. CDR3: CASSPQGINEKLFF. The CDR3, as DNA: TGTGCCAGCAGCCCGCAGGGGATTAATGAAAAACTGTTTTTT. Based on the CDR3 plus reference TRBV28 and TRBJ1-4, the full variable domain is DVKVTQSSRYLVKRTGEKVFLECVQDMDHENMFWYRQDPGLGLRLIYFSYDVKMKEKGDIPEGYSVSREKKERFSLILESASTNQTSMYLCASSPQGINEKLFFGSGTQLSVL.

The chain carries TRBV29-1 and TRBJ2-7, with D perhaps matching TRBD1 (6 bases). The CDR3 contains 15 residues. Germline lookup yields CDR1 SQVTM and CDR2 ANQGSEA. Trimming pared 6 bases from V and 0 bases from J, leaving 18 bases between. The CDR3 region is CSVQRVTGSSYEQYF. The CDR3 DNA reads as TGCAGCGTCCAGAGGGTGACAGGTTCCTCCTACGAGCAGTACTTC.

V gene TRBV3-1 (or the pseudogene TRBV3-2) combines with J gene TRBJ2-7; weak D call: TRBD1 (5 bases). The V gene's germline CDR1 is LGHDT and CDR2 YNNKEL (reference sequence). V lost 4 bases and J lost 0, with 19 bases in between. This CDR3 has 17 residues. In nucleotides, the CDR3 is TGTGCCAGCAGCCCTCCCCGAGGCAGGGATAGCTCCTACGAGCAGTACTTC. Amino acid sequence: CASSPPRGRDSSYEQYF.

The chain carries TRBV9 and TRBJ1-1; D ambiguous. V was shortened by 5 bases and J by 1 base, with 9 bases between the two germline ends. CDR3 length: 13 amino acids. The V gene's germline CDR1 is SGDLS and CDR2 YYNGEE. This chain's CDR3 is CASRKTENTEAFF. DNA of the CDR3: TGTGCCAGCAGGAAAACAGAGAACACTGAAGCTTTCTTT.

As DNA, the CDR3 is TGTGCCAGCAGCGTAGGATGGGCGGGGGGGCACCAAGAGACCCAGTACTTC. Its protein product is CASSVGWAGGHQETQYF. V and J are TRBV9 and TRBJ2-5; 9 nucleotides agree with TRBD2. Germline V lookup: CDR1 SGDLS, CDR2 YYNGEE. Unmatched junction bases numbered 6, after V lost 0 bases and J lost 0 bases. The CDR3 is 17 amino acids. The variable domain in full, completed from reference TRBV9 and TRBJ2-5, reads DSGVTQTPKHLITATGQRVTLRCSPRSGDLSVYWYQQSLDQGLQFLIQYYNGEERAKGNILERFSAQQFPDLHSELNLSSLELGDSALYFCASSVGWAGGHQETQYFGPGTRLLVL.

The chain employs TRBV6-6 and TRBJ1-5; D uncertain. This CDR3 is built from 14 residues. Germline values: CDR1 MNHNY, CDR2 SVGAGI (reference sequence). Trimming removed 2 bases from V and 1 base from J, with 6 bases in between. CDR3 in amino acids: CASSYPESNQPQHF. The DNA for the CDR3 is TGTGCCAGCAGTTACCCGGAGAGCAATCAGCCCCAGCATTTT.

This clone was seen a single time. V usage is TRBV18 and J usage is TRBJ1-5; possible D gene TRBD1, 5 bases. Looked up from germline, CDR1 is KGHSH and CDR2 is LQKENI. This CDR3 comprises 17 residues. Trimming removed 4 bases at V and 0 bases at J, with 16 bases between. The CDR3 loop is CASSLLQGTYSNQPQHF. The DNA of the CDR3 is TGTGCCAGCTCACTACTGCAGGGCACCTATAGCAATCAGCCCCAGCATTTT.

The J gene is TRBJ2-2, the V gene TRBV9, with a weak D call TRBD1 (5 bases). Trimming removed 3 bases at V and 2 bases at J, with 8 bases between. CDR3 length equals 14 residues. Germline V gene sequence: CDR1 SGDLS, CDR2 YYNGEE. In nucleotides, the CDR3 is TGTGCCAGCAGCGCCAGGGTTAACACCGGGGAGCTGTTTTTT. It encodes CASSARVNTGELFF. Full variable domain (remainder filled in from reference TRBV9 and TRBJ2-2): DSGVTQTPKHLITATGQRVTLRCSPRSGDLSVYWYQQSLDQGLQFLIQYYNGEERAKGNILERFSAQQFPDLHSELNLSSLELGDSALYFCASSARVNTGELFFGEGSRLTVL.

The chain links TRBV5-1 to TRBJ2-7, with TRBD2 as a possible D gene (6 bases). V was pared by 5 bases and J by 1 base, with 10 bases between. CDR3 length equals 13 residues. Germline CDR1 is SGHRS and CDR2 is YFSETQ. The CDR3 DNA reads as TGCGCCAGCAGAGGGACTGATTCCTACGAGCAGTACTTC. Translation gives CASRGTDSYEQYF.

The V gene is TRBV2, the J gene TRBJ2-3; 8 nucleotides line up with TRBD2. Germline CDR1 and CDR2: SNHLY and FYNNEI. The CDR3 has 15 residues. J gave up 0 bases and V 4 bases, and 3 bases lay outside the gene matches. CDR3: CASSVVAGSTDTQYF. The CDR3 coding sequence is TGTGCCAGCAGTGTGGTAGCGGGGAGCACAGATACGCAGTATTTT.

CDR3 bases: TGCGCCAGCAGCTTGCCGGGATCAAACTACAATGAGCAGTTCTTC. Protein: CASSLPGSNYNEQFF. V gene TRBV5-1 combines with J gene TRBJ2-1; the D gene is possibly TRBD2 (5 bases). Trimming left V 1 base short and J 3 bases short, with 11 bases between. The CDR3 extends over 15 amino acids. CDR1 and CDR2 from the germline V gene are SGHRS and YFSETQ.

The chain combines TRBV6-6 with TRBJ2-3; D is unresolved. The CDR3 length is 12 residues. Trimming took 5 bases from V and 2 from J, leaving 5 bases between them. The germline V gene encodes CDR1 MNHNY and CDR2 SVGAGI (reference sequence). The DNA of the CDR3 is TGTGCCAGCAGTGACAACACAGATACGCAGTATTTT. The encoded protein is CASSDNTDTQYF.

This chain uses TRBV10-3 with TRBJ1-1, with a tentative D call TRBD1 (5 bases). This CDR3 has 12 amino acids. V lost 9 bases, J lost 0 bases, and 8 bases lay in between. Per germline, CDR1 ENHRY and CDR2 SYGVKD. The CDR3: CAIARVNTEAFF. In DNA, the CDR3 is TGTGCCATTGCCAGGGTGAACACTGAAGCTTTCTTT.

The chain has TRBV7-2 and TRBJ1-2; TRBD1 matches at 8 bases. Germline V gene sequence: CDR1 SGHTA, CDR2 FQGNSA. Trimming cost V 4 bases and J 4 bases; bases outside gene matches: 5. The CDR3 covers 14 residues. CDR3 residues: CASSSRQGSYGYTF. CDR3 nucleotides: TGTGCCAGCAGCTCCCGACAGGGGAGCTATGGCTACACCTTC.

This chain links TRBV28 with TRBJ2-7, with D unresolved. Germline V CDR1 and CDR2: MDHEN, SYDVKM. V lost 8 bases and J lost 2, with 13 bases in between. The CDR3 has 13 amino acids. This CDR3 is CASLQTGPYEQYF. The CDR3 DNA is TGTGCCAGCTTGCAGACGGGTCCCTACGAGCAGTACTTC.

This clone has more than one count but fewer than ten. The chain is built from TRBV9 and TRBJ2-3; TRBD2 aligns across 8 bases. CDR3 length: 16 residues. The junction had 6 bases not matched to a gene; V was cut back by 3 bases and J by 0 bases. Germline assignment: CDR1 SGDLS and CDR2 YYNGEE. The CDR3 here is CASSAGGGTSTDTQYF. Here the CDR3 DNA reads TGTGCCAGCAGCGCGGGCGGGGGGACTAGCACAGATACGCAGTATTTT.

The rearrangement uses TRBV12-5 and TRBJ2-7; TRBD1 is a possible D gene (5 bases). The CDR3 is 13 residues long. Germline-derived CDR1 and CDR2 are LGHNT and FRNRAP. The germline V and J ends were trimmed by 6 bases and 0 bases, with 9 bases remaining between them. The CDR3 protein is CASGDTYSYEQYF. The CDR3 region has the DNA TGTGCTAGTGGGGACACGTACTCCTACGAGCAGTACTTC.

The gene calls are TRBV6-5 and TRBJ2-3; 9 positions match TRBD2. Germline V gene lookup returns CDR1 MNHEY and CDR2 SVGAGI. The CDR3 runs to 14 residues. J was trimmed by 8 bases and V by 5 bases; bases with no gene match: 8. For the CDR3, the DNA is TGTGCCAGCAGTCTGGGGCGGGGGGGCGGTACGCAGTATTTT. It translates to CASSLGRGGGTQYF.

This chain links TRBV7-2 with TRBJ2-3; D is possibly TRBD2 (5 bases). Per germline, CDR1 SGHTA and CDR2 FQGNSA. This CDR3 comprises 13 residues. This CDR3 reads CACRGGVKDTQYF. DNA of the CDR3: TGTGCTTGCCGGGGTGGGGTCAAAGATACGCAGTATTTT.

The gene calls are TRBV5-8 and TRBJ1-5; the match to TRBD1 covers 7 bases. The germline V gene encodes CDR1 SGHTS and CDR2 YDEGEE. This CDR3 region has 16 residues. The V segment lost 2 bases and the J segment 0 bases; nucleotides outside the gene matches: 5. The CDR3 here is CASSFKGQYSNQPQHF. The CDR3, as DNA: TGTGCCAGCAGCTTTAAGGGACAGTATAGCAATCAGCCCCAGCATTTT.

The chain has TRBV7-6 and TRBJ1-6; TRBD1 matches at 7 bases. CDR1 is SGHVS, CDR2 FNYEAQ, per germline. The CDR3 loop spans 16 amino acids. Unmatched junction bases numbered 12, after V lost 4 bases and J lost 9 bases. CDR3 residues: CASSSLSGTVGSPLHF. In nucleotides, the CDR3 is TGTGCCAGCAGCTCGCTATCCGGGACAGTAGGTTCACCCCTCCACTTT.

The chain combines TRBV12-5 with TRBJ2-3, with 10 bases fitting TRBD1. This CDR3 has 15 residues. Germline V gene lookup returns CDR1 LGHNT and CDR2 FRNRAP. The ends lost 1 base at V and 2 bases at J; junction bases unmatched: 0. CDR3: CASGLGQGATDTQYF. CDR3 nucleotides: TGTGCTAGTGGTTTGGGACAGGGGGCCACAGATACGCAGTATTTT.

The chain uses TRBV6-4 and TRBJ2-7, with D possibly TRBD2 on 5 matching bases. This CDR3 spans 12 amino acids. The germline V and J ends were trimmed by 7 bases and 2 bases, with 9 bases remaining between them. CDR1 is MRHNA, CDR2 SNTAGT, per germline. The CDR3 nucleotides read TGTGCCAGCAAGGGAGCCCCCTACGAGCAGTACTTC. The encoded protein is CASKGAPYEQYF.

This clone was counted a few times. The V and J genes are TRBV19 and TRBJ1-1; D is unclear. In germline, CDR1 is LNHDA, CDR2 SQIVND (reference sequence). The CDR3 length is 15 residues. The ends were cut back, 1 base at V and 3 bases at J, with 12 bases in the middle. This chain's CDR3 is CASSIGVFRDTEAFF. The CDR3, as DNA: TGTGCCAGTAGTATAGGGGTCTTCCGGGACACTGAAGCTTTCTTT.

The V call is TRBV6-6, the J call TRBJ1-3, with D possibly matching TRBD1 (5 bases). Germline V gene sequence: CDR1 MNHNY, CDR2 SVGAGI (reference sequence). V was shortened by 6 bases and J by 4 bases, with 10 bases between the two germline ends. The CDR3 totals 13 residues. CDR3 nucleotide sequence: TGTGCCAGCAGGGGGCAGTCCGGAAACACCATATATTTT. This encodes CASRGQSGNTIYF.

The J gene is TRBJ1-4, the V gene TRBV19; possible D gene TRBD1, 5 bases. The V end was cut by 8 bases, the J end by 0 bases, with 10 bases between. The CDR3 is 14 residues long. Germline CDR1 reads LNHDA; CDR2 reads SQIVND (reference sequence). In DNA form, the CDR3 reads TGTGCCAGTGGGGGGAGGGCAACTAATGAAAAACTGTTTTTT. It encodes CASGGRATNEKLFF.

The chain has TRBV5-6 and TRBJ2-7; tentatively, D is TRBD2 (6 bases). This CDR3 is 13 amino acids long. Trimming took 2 bases from V and 3 from J, leaving 9 bases between them. Germline assignment: CDR1 SGHDT and CDR2 YYEEEE. In DNA, the CDR3 is TGTGCCAGCAGCTTTGGAGGGGTCTACGAGCAGTACTTC. Its protein is CASSFGGVYEQYF.